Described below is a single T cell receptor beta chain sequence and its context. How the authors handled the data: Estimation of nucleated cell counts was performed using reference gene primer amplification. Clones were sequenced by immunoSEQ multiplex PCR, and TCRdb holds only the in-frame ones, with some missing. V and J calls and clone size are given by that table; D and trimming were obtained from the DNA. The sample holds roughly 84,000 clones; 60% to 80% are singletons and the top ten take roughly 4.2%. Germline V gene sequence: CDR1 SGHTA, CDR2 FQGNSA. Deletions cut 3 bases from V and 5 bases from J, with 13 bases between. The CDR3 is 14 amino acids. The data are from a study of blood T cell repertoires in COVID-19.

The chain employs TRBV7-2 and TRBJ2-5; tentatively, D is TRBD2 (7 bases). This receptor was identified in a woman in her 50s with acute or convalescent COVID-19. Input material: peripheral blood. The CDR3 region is CASSLGGPWETQYF. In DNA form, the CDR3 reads TGTGCCAGCAGCTTGGGGGGGCCTTGGGAGACCCAGTACTTC.